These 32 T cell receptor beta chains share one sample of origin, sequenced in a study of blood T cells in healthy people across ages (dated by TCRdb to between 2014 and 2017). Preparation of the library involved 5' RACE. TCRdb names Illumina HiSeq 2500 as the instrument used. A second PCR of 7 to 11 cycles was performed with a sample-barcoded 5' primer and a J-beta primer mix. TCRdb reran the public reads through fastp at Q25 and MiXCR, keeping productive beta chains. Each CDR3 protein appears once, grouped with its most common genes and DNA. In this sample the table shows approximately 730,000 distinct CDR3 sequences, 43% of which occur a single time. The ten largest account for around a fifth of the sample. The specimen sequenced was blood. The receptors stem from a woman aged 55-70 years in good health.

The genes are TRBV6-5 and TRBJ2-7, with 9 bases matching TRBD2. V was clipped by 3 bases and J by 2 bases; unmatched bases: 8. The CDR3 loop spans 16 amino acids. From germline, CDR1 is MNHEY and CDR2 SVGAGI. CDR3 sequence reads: CASSYTSGRTTYEQYF. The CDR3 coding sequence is TGTGCCAGCAGTTATACTAGCGGGCGTACAACCTACGAGCAGTACTTC.

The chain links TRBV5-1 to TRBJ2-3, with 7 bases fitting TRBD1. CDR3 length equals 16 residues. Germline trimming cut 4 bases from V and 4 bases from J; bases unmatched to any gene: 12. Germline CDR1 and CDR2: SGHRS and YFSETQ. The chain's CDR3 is CASSPSPGGFSDTQYF. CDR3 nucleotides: TGCGCCAGCAGCCCTTCTCCAGGGGGATTTTCAGATACGCAGTATTTT.

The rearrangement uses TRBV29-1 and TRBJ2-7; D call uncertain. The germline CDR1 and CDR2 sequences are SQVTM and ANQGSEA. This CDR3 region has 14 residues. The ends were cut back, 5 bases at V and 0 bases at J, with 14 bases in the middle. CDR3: CSVYGVKSSYEQYF. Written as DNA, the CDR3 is TGCAGCGTTTATGGGGTGAAAAGCTCCTACGAGCAGTACTTC.

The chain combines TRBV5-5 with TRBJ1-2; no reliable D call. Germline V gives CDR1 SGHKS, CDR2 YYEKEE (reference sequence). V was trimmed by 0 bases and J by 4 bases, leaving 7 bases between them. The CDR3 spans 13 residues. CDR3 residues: CASSLGAGYGYTF. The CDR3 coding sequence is TGTGCCAGCAGCTTGGGCGCAGGCTATGGCTACACCTTC.

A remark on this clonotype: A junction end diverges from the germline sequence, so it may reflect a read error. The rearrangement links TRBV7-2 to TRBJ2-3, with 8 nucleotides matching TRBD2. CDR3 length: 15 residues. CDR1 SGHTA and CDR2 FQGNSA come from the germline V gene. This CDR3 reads CASSFKAGEGDTRYF. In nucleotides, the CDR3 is TGTGCCAGCAGTTTTAAAGCGGGAGAGGGAGATACGCGGTATTTT.

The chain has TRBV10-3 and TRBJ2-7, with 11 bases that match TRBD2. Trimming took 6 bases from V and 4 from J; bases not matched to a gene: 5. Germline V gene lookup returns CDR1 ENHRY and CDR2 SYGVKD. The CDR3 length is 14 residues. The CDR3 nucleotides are TGTGCCATCAGGGCGACTAGCGGGAAGTACGAGCAGTACTTC. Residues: CAIRATSGKYEQYF.

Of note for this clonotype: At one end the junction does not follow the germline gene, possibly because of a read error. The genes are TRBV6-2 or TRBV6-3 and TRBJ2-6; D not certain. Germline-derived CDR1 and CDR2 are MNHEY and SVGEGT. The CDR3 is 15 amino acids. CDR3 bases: TGTGTCAGCATGTCACGGGTACCTGGGGCCAACGTCCTGACTTTC. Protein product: CVSMSRVPGANVLTF.

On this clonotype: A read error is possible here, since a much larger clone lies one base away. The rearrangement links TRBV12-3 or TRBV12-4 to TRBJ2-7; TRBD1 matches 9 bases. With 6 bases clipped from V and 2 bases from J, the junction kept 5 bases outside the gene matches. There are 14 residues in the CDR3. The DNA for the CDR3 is TGTGCCAGCAGACCGGGACAGGGCACCTACGAGCAGTACTTC. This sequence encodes CASRPGQGTYEQYF.

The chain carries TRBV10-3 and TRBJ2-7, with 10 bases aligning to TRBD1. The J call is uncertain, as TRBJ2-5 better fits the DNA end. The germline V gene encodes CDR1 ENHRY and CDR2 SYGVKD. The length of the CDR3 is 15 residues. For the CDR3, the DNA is TGTGCCATCAGTTCGACAGGGGGCGCTGGGGAGACCCAGTACTTC. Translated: CAISSTGGAGETQYF.

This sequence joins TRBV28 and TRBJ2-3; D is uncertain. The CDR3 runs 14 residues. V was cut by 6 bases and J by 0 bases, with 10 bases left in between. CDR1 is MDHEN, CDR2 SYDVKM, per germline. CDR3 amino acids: CASRGEVSTDTQYF. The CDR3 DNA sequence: TGTGCCAGCAGAGGAGAAGTTAGCACAGATACGCAGTATTTT.

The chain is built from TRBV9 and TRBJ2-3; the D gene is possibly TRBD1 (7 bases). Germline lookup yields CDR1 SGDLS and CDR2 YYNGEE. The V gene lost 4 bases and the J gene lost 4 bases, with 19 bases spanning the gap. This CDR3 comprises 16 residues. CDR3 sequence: CASSSPGAGGADTQYF. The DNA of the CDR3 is TGTGCCAGCAGCTCCCCGGGGGCAGGGGGAGCAGATACGCAGTATTTT.

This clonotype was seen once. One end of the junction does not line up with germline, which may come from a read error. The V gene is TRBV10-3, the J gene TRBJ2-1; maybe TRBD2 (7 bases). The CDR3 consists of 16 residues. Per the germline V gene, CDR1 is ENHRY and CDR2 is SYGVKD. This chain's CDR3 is CASSESGGTDYNEQFF. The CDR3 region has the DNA TGTGCCAGCAGTGAGTCGGGGGGCACTGACTACAATGAGCAGTTCTTC.

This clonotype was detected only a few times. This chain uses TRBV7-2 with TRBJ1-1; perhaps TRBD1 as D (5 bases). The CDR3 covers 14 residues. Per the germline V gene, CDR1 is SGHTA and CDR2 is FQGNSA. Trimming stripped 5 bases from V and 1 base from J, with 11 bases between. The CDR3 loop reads CASSQATGNTEAFF. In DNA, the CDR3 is TGTGCCAGCAGCCAAGCAACAGGGAACACTGAAGCTTTCTTT.

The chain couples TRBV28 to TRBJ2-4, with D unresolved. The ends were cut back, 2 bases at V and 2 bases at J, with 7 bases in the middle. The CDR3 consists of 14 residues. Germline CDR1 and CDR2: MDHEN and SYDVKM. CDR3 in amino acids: CASSLQSTKNIQYF. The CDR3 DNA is TGTGCCAGCAGTTTACAGTCAACCAAAAACATTCAGTACTTC.

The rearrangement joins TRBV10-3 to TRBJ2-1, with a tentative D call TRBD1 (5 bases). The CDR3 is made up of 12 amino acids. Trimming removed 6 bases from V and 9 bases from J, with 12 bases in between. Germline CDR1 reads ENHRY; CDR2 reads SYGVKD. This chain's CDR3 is CAIRDMGGEQFF. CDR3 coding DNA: TGTGCCATCAGGGACATGGGCGGTGAGCAGTTCTTC.

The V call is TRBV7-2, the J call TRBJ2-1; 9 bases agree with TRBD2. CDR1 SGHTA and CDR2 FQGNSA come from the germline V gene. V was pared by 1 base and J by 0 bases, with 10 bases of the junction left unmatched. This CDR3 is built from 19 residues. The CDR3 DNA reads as TGTGCCAGCAGCTTAGAGGGGACTAGCCCTATTCGCTCCTACAATGAGCAGTTCTTC. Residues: CASSLEGTSPIRSYNEQFF.

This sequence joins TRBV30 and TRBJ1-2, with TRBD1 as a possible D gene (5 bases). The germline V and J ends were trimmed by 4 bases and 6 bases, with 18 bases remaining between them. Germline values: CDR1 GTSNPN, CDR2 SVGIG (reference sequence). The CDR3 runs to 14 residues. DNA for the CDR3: TGTGCCTGGAACGGCCCGGGACTGGGGAATGGCTACACCTTC. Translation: CAWNGPGLGNGYTF.

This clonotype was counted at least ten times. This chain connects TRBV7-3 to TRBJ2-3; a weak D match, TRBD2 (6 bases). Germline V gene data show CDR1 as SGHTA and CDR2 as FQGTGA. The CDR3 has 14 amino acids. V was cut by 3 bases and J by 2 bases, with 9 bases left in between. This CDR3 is CASSLAGLTDTQYF. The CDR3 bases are TGTGCCAGCAGCTTGGCGGGGCTCACAGATACGCAGTATTTT. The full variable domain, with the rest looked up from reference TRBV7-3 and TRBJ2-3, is GAGVSQTPSNKVTEKGKYVELRCDPISGHTALYWYRQSLGQGPEFLIYFQGTGAADDSGLPNDRFFAVRPEGSVSTLKIQRTERGDSAVYLCASSLAGLTDTQYFGPGTRLTVL.

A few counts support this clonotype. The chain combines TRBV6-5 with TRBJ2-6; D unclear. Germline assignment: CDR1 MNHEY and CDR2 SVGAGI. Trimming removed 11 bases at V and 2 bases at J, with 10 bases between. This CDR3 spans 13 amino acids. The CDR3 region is CAATTPGANVLTF. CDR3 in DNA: TGTGCCGCAACCACCCCTGGGGCCAACGTCCTGACTTTC.

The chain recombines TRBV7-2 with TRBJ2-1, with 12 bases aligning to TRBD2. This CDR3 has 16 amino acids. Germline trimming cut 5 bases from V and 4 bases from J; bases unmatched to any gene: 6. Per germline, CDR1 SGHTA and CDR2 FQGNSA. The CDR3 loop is CASSQRTSGGYNEQFF. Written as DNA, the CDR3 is TGTGCCAGCAGCCAGCGAACTAGCGGGGGGTACAATGAGCAGTTCTTC.

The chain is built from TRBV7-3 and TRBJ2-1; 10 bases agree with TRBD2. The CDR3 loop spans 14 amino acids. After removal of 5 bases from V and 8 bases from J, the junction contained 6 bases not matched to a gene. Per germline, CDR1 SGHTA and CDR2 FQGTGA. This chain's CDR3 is CASSLGTSAHEQFF. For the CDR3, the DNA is TGTGCCAGCAGCCTTGGGACTAGCGCACATGAGCAGTTCTTC.

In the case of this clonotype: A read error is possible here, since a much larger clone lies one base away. CDR3: CSVERDEGNEQYF. In DNA, the CDR3 is TGCAGCGTTGAGAGGGATGAAGGGAATGAGCAGTACTTC. The chain recombines TRBV29-1 with TRBJ2-5, with a weak D call TRBD2 (5 bases). The CDR3 runs 13 residues. Germline V gives CDR1 SQVTM, CDR2 ANQGSEA. Trimming pared 3 bases from V and 11 bases from J, leaving 19 bases between.

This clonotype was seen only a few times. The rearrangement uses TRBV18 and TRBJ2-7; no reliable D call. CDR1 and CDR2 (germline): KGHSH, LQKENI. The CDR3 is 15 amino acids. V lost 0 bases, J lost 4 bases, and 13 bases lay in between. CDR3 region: CASSPPHSLPYEQYF. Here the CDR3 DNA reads TGTGCCAGCTCACCACCGCACAGTTTGCCGTACGAGCAGTACTTC. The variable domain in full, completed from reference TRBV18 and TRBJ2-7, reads NAGVMQNPRHLVRRRGQEARLRCSPMKGHSHVYWYRQLPEEGLKFMVYLQKENIIDESGMPKERFSAEFPKEGPSILRIQQVVRGDSAAYFCASSPPHSLPYEQYFGPGTRLTVT.

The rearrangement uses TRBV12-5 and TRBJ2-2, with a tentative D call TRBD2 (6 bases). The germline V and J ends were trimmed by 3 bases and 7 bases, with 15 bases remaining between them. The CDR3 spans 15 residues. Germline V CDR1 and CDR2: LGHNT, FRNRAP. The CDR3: CASGFHNGGVGELFF. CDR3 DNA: TGTGCTAGTGGTTTCCACAACGGAGGGGTCGGGGAGCTGTTTTTT.

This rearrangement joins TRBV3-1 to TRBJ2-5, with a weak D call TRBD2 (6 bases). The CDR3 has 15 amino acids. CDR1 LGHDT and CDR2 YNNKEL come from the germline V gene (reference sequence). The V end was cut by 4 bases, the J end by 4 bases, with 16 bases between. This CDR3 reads CASSLSSVWGETQYF. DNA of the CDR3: TGTGCCAGCAGCCTTTCTAGCGTGTGGGGAGAGACCCAGTACTTC.

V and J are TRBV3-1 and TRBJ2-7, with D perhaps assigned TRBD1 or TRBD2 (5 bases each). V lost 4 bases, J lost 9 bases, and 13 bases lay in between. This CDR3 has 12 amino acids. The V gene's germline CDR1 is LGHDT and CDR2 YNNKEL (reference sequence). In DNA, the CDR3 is TGTGCCAGCAGCCGGAGCGTTGGGGGGCAGTACTTC. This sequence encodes CASSRSVGGQYF.

CDR3 DNA sequence: TGTGCCAGCAGCCTGGGAGGCGCGGGCTACGAGCAGTACTTC. It is translated as CASSLGGAGYEQYF. This chain links TRBV6-6 with TRBJ2-7; perhaps TRBD2 as D (6 bases). The CDR3 is 14 residues long. Trimming took 6 bases from V and 3 from J, leaving 15 bases between them. CDR1 is MNHNY and CDR2 is SVGAGI in the germline V gene (reference sequence).

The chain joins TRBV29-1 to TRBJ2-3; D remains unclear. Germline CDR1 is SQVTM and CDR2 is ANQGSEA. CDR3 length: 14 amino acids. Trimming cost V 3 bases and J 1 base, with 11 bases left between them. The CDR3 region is CSVESRSGTDTQYF. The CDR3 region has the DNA TGCAGCGTTGAGAGCAGAAGCGGCACAGATACGCAGTATTTT.

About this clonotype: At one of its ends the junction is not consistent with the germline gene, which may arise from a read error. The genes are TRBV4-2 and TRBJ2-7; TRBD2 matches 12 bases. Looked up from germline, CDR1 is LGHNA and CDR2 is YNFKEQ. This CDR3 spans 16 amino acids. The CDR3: CASSQERTSGIYKQYF. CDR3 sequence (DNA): TGTGCCAGCAGCCAAGAAAGGACTAGCGGGATCTACAAGCAGTACTTC.

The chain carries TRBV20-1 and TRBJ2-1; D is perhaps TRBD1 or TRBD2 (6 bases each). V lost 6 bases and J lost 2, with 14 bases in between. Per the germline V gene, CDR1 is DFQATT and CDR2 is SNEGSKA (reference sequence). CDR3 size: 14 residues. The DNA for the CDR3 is TGCAGTGCAAGGAGGGGGGAAACCTACAATGAGCAGTTCTTC. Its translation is CSARRGETYNEQFF.

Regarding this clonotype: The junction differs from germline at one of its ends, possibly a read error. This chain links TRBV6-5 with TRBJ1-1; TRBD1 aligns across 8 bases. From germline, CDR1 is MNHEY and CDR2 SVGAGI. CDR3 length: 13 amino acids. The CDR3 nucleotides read TGCGCCAGCAGTCAGGACAGGGAGACTGAAGCTTTCTTT. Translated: CASSQDRETEAFF.

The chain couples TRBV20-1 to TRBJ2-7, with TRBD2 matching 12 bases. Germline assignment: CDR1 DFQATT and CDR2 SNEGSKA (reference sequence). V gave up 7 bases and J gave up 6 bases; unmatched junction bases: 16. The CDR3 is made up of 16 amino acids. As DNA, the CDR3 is TGCAGTGTCCCAAGTCGACCATCGGGACTAGCGGGCGAGCAGTACTTC. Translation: CSVPSRPSGLAGEQYF.